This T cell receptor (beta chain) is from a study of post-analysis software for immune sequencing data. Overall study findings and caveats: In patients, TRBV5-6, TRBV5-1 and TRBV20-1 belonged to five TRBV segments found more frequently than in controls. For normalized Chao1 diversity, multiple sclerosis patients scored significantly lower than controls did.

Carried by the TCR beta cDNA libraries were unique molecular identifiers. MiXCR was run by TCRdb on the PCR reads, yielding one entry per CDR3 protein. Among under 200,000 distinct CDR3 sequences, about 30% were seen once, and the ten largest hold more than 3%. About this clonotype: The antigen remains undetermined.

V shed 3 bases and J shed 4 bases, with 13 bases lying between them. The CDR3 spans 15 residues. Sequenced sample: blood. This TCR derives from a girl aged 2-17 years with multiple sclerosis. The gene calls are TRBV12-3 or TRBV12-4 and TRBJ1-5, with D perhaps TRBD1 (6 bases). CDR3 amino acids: CASSFSGVVNQPQHF. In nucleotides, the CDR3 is TGTGCCAGCAGTTTTTCAGGGGTAGTTAATCAGCCCCAGCATTTT.